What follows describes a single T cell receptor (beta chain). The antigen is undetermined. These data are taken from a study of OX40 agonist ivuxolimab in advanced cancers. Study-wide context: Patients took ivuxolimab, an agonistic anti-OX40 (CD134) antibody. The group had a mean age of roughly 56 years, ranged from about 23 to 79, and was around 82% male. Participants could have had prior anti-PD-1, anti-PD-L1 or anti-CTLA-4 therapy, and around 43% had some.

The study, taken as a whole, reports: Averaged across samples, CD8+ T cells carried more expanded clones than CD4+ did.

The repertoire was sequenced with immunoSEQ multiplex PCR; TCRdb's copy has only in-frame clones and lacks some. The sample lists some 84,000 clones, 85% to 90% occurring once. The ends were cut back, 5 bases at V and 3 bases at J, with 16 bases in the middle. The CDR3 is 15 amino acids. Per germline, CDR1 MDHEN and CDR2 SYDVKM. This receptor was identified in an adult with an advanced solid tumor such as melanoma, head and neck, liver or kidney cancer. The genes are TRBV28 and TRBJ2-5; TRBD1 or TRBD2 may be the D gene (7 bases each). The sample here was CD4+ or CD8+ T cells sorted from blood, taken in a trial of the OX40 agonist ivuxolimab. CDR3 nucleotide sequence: TGTGCCAGCAGTCCTCAGGGGGGGCTTAAAGAGACCCAGTACTTC. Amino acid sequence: CASSPQGGLKETQYF.